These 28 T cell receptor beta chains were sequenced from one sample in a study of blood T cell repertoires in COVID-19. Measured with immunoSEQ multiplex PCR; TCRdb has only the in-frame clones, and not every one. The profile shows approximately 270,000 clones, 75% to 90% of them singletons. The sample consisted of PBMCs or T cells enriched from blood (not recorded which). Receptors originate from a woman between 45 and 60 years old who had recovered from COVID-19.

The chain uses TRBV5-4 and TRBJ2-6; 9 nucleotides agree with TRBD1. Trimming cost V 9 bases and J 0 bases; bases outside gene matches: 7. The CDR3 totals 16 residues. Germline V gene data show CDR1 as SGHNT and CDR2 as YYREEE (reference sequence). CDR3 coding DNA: TGTGCCACTCCGGGACAGGGCCCCTCTGGGGCCAACGTCCTGACTTTC. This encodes CATPGQGPSGANVLTF.

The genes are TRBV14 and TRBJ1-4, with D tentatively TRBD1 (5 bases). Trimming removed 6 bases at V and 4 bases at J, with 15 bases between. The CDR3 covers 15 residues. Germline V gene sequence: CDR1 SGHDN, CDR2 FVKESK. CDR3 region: CASSRTGSYNEKLFF. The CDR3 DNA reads TGTGCCAGCAGTCGAACAGGATCCTATAATGAAAAACTGTTTTTT.

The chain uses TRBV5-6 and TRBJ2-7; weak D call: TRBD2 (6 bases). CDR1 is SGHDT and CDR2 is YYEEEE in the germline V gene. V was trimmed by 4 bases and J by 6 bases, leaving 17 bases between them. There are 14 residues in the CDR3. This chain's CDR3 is CASSLLTGLGEQYF. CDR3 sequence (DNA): TGTGCCAGCAGCCTACTTACGGGACTCGGCGAGCAGTACTTC. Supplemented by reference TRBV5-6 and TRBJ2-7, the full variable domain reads DAGVTQSPTHLIKTRGQQVTLRCSPKSGHDTVSWYQQALGQGPQFIFQYYEEEERQRGNFPDRFSGHQFPNYSSELNVNALLLGDSALYLCASSLLTGLGEQYFGPGTRLTVT.

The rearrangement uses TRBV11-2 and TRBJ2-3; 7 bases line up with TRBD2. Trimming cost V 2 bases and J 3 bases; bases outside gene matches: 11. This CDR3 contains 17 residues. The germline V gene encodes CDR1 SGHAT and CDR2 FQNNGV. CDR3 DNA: TGTGCCAGCAGCTTAAATCTCGGCGGGAGTGGTACAGATACGCAGTATTTT. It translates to CASSLNLGGSGTDTQYF.

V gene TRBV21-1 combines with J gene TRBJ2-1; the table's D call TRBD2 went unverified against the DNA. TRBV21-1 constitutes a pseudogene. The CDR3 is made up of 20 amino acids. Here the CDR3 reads CASSKENGTSGSSSYNEQFF. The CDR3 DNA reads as TGTGCCAGCAGCAAAGAAAACGGGACTAGCGGGAGTAGCTCCTACAATGAGCAGTTCTTC.

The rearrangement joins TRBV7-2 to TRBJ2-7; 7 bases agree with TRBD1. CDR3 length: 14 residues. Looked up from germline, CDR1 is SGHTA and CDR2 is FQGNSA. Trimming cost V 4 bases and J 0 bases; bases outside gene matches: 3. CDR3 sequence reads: CASSSDRYSYEQYF. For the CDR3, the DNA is TGTGCCAGCAGCTCGGACAGGTACTCCTACGAGCAGTACTTC. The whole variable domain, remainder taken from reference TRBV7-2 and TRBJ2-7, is GAGVSQSPSNKVTEKGKDVELRCDPISGHTALYWYRQSLGQGLEFLIYFQGNSAPDKSGLPSDRFSAERTGGSVSTLTIQRTQQEDSAVYLCASSSDRYSYEQYFGPGTRLTVT.

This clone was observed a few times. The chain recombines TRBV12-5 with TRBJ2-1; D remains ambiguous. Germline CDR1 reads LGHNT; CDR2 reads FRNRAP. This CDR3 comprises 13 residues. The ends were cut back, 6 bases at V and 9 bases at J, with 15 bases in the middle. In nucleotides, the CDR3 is TGTGCTAGTGGCATGAGTTTTAGCAGTGAGCAGTTCTTC. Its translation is CASGMSFSSEQFF.

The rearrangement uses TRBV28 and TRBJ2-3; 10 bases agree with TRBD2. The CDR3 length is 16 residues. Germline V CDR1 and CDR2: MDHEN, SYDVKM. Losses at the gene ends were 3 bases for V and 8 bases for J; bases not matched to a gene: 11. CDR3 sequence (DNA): TGTGCCAGCAGTTTGCCCGGACTAGCGGAGCGCGGTACGCAGTATTTT. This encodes CASSLPGLAERGTQYF.

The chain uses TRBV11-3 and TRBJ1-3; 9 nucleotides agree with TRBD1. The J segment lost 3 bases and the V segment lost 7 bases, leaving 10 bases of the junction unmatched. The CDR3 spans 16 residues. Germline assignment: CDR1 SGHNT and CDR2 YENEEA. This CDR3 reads CASTPPGTGIGNTIYF. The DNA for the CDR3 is TGTGCCAGCACGCCCCCCGGGACAGGGATTGGAAACACCATATATTTT.

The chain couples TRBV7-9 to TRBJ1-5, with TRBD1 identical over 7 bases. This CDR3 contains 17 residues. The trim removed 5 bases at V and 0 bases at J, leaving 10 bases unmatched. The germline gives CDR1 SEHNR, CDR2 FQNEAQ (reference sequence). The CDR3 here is CASSPGVDRDSNQPQHF. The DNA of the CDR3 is TGTGCCAGCAGCCCAGGGGTCGACAGGGATAGCAATCAGCCCCAGCATTTT.

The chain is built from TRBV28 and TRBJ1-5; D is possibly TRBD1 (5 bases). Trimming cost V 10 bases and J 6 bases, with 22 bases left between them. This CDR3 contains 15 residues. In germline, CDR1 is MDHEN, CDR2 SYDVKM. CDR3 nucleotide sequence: TGTGCCACAACTAGACGGGGGGTTTTCGGTCAGCCCCAGCATTTT. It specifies CATTRRGVFGQPQHF.

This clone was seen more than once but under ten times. CDR3 DNA: TGTGCCAGTAGCCTTTTTGCAGGGCTCAATCAGCCCCAGCATTTT. Translating gives CASSLFAGLNQPQHF. The chain has TRBV19 and TRBJ1-5; D may be TRBD1 (5 bases). V lost 6 bases, J lost 3 bases, and 15 bases lay in between. Germline assignment: CDR1 LNHDA and CDR2 SQIVND (reference sequence). This CDR3 spans 15 amino acids.

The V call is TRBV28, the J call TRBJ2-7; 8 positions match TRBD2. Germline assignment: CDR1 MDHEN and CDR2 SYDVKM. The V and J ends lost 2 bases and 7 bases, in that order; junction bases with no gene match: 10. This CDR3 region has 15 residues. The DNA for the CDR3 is TGTGCCAGCAGTTTAATACCAGCGGGAGCAAGGGAGCAGTACTTC. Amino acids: CASSLIPAGAREQYF.

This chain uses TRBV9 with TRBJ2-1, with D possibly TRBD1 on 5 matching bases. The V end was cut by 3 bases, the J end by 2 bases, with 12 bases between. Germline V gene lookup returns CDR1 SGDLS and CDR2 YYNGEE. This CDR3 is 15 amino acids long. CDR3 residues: CASSDTTGAYNEQFF. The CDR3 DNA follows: TGTGCCAGCAGCGATACAACAGGTGCCTACAATGAGCAGTTCTTC. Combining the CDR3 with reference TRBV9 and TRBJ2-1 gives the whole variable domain DSGVTQTPKHLITATGQRVTLRCSPRSGDLSVYWYQQSLDQGLQFLIQYYNGEERAKGNILERFSAQQFPDLHSELNLSSLELGDSALYFCASSDTTGAYNEQFFGPGTRLTVL.

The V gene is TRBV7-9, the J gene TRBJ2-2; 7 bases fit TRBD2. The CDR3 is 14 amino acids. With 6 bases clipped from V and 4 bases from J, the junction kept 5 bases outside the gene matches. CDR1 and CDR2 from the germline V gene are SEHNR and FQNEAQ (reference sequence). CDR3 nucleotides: TGTGCCAGCAGTCGGGACTACCTCACCGGGGAGCTGTTTTTT. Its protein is CASSRDYLTGELFF.

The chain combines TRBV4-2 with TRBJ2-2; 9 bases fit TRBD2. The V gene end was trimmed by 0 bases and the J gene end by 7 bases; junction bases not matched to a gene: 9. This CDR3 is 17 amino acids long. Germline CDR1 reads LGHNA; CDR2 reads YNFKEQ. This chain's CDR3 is CASSQDLVAGVIGELFF. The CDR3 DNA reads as TGTGCCAGCAGCCAAGATTTGGTAGCGGGAGTGATCGGGGAGCTGTTTTTT.

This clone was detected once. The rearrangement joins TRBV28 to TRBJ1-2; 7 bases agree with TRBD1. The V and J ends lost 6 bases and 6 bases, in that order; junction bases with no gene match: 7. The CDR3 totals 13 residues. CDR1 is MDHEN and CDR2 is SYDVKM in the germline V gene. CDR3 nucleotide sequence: TGTGCCAGCAGCCGCCAACAGGGGAATGGCTACACCTTC. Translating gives CASSRQQGNGYTF.

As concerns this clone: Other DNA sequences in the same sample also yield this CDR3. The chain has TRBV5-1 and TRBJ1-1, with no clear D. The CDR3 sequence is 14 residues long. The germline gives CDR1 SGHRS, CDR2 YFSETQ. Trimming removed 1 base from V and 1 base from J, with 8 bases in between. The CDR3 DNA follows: TGCGCCAGCAGCTTGTGGTCAGGGAACACTGAAGCTTTCTTT. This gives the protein CASSLWSGNTEAFF.

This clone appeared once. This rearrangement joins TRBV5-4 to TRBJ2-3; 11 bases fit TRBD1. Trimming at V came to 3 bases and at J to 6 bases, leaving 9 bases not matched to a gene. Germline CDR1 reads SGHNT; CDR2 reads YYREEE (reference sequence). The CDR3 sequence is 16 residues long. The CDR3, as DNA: TGTGCCAGCAGCTCGGGACAGGGGGTGGGATGGGATACGCAGTATTTT. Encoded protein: CASSSGQGVGWDTQYF.

The CDR3 loop is CASSVRSTDTQYF. In DNA, the CDR3 is TGCGCCAGCAGTGTGCGATCCACAGATACGCAGTATTTT. V and J are TRBV10-2 and TRBJ2-3; D not resolved. Trimming removed 4 bases at V and 2 bases at J, with 7 bases between. The CDR3 covers 13 residues. Germline V gene sequence: CDR1 WSHSY, CDR2 SAAADI.

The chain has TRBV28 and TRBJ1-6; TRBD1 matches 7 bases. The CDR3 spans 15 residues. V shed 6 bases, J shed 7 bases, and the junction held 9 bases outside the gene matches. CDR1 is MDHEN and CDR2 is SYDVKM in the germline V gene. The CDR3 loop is CASRDQQGRNSPLHF. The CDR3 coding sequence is TGTGCCAGCAGGGATCAACAGGGGCGGAATTCACCCCTCCACTTT. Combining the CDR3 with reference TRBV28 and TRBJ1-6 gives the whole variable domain DVKVTQSSRYLVKRTGEKVFLECVQDMDHENMFWYRQDPGLGLRLIYFSYDVKMKEKGDIPEGYSVSREKKERFSLILESASTNQTSMYLCASRDQQGRNSPLHFGNGTRLTVT.

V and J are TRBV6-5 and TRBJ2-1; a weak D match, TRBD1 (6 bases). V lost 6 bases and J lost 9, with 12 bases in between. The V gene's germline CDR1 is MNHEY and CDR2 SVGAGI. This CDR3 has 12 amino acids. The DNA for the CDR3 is TGTGCCAGCAGGTCCACAGGGCTTGAGCAGTTCTTC. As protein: CASRSTGLEQFF.

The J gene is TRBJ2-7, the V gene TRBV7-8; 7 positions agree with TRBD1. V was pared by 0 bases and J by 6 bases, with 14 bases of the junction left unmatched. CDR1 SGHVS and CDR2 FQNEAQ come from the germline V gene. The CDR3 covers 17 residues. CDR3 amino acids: CASSLAGQKGARSEQYF. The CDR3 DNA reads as TGTGCCAGCAGCTTAGCGGGTCAGAAGGGGGCGCGATCCGAGCAGTACTTC.

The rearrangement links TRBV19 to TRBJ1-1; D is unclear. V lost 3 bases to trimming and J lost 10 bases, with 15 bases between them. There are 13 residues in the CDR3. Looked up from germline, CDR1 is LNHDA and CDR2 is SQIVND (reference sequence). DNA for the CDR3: TGTGCCAGTAGTATCGCTTTGGAGGTGGCAGCTTTCTTT. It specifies CASSIALEVAAFF.

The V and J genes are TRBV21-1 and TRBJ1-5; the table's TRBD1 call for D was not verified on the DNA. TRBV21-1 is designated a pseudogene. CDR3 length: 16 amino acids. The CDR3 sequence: CASSKGGQGLNQPQHF. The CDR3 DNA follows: TGTGCCAGCAGCAAGGGAGGACAGGGCCTCAATCAGCCCCAGCATTTT.

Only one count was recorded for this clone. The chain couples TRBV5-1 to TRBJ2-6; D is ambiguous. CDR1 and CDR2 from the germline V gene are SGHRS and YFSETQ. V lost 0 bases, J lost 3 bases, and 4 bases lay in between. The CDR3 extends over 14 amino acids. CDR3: CASSLGSGANVLTF. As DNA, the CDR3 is TGCGCCAGCAGCTTGGGTAGTGGGGCCAACGTCCTGACTTTC.

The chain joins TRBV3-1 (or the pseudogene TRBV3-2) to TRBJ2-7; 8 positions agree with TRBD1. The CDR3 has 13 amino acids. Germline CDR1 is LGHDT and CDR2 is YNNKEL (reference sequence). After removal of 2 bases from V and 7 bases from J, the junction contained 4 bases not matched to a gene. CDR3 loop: CASSQNRQGEQYF. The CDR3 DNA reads TGTGCCAGCAGCCAAAACCGACAGGGGGAGCAGTACTTC.

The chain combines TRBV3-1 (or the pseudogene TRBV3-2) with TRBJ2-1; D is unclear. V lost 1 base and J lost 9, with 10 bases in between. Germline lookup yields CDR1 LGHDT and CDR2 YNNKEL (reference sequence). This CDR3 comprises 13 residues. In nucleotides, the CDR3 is TGTGCCAGCAGCCAAGTCGAGCGTTCTGAGCAGTTCTTC. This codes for CASSQVERSEQFF.